The entry below gives a single TCR beta chain sequence along with its context. This sample stems from a study of T cells in Graves' hyperthyroidism and ophthalmopathy. Amplification yielded TCR beta CDR3 regions, with RNA transcripts as the source. The HTBI primer set served for first-round RT-PCR of the TCR CDR3. Each CDR3 protein gets one entry after TCRdb re-called the multiplex PCR reads with MiXCR. Of hundreds of thousands of distinct CDR3 sequences in the sample, over 35% were seen once. Trimming took off 0 bases at V and 4 bases at J, with 10 bases between the two ends. Germline CDR1 is SGDLS and CDR2 is YYNGEE. This CDR3 contains 14 residues.

This chain links TRBV9 with TRBJ1-1, with D uncertain. Sequencing was done on a sample of blood. The clonotype originates from a young man with Graves' hyperthyroidism. In DNA, the CDR3 is TGTGCCAGCAGCGTAGGGATGGCGAGCACTGAAGCTTTCTTT. Protein: CASSVGMASTEAFF.